The rows below give T cell receptor beta chains drawn from one sample of a study of CD8+ T cells in alopecia areata. Assay used: immunoSEQ multiplex PCR; TCRdb lists only in-frame clones, some missing. The sample yields around 82,000 clones, roughly half seen once. The specimen sequenced was NKG2D-high CD8+ T cells sorted from blood. The receptors were sampled from a human donor with alopecia areata. Each CDR3 is given with its conserved first and last residue. The D gene is left open where the match is weak. Clone size is given for some rows only: seen once, a few or many times, or a class if the clone is expanded.

J gene	D gene	CDR3 length	clone size	V gene	CDR3 DNA	CDR3 protein
TRBJ1-2	NA	14	NA	TRBV30	TGTGCCTGGAGTGTAAAACCCGGGAACTATGGCTACACCTTC	CAWSVKPGNYGYTF
TRBJ2-3	NA	15	NA	TRBV28	TGTGCCAGCAGCCCCGACACATCTAGCACAGATACGCAGTATTTT	CASSPDTSSTDTQYF
TRBJ2-1	TRBD2	16	NA	TRBV4-1	TGCGCCAGCAGCCGAAACCCAGCGGGGCCTTACAATGAGCAGTTCTTC	CASSRNPAGPYNEQFF
TRBJ2-3	NA	12	NA	TRBV7-9	TGTGCCAGCAGCTTAGAGGCGAATACGCAGTATTTT	CASSLEANTQYF
TRBJ2-1	NA	15	NA	TRBV14	TGTGCCAGCAGCCAAGATAGGCCAGCACCAAATGAGCAGTTCTTC	CASSQDRPAPNEQFF
TRBJ2-7	TRBD2	15	NA	TRBV28	TGTGCTACGCGACTTGAGCCTAGCGGAGACTACGAGCAGTACTTC	CATRLEPSGDYEQYF
TRBJ2-7	NA	12	NA	TRBV7-8	TGTGCCAGCAGCTTAGGGTCTGACGAGCAGTACTTC	CASSLGSDEQYF
TRBJ2-1	TRBD2	18	NA	TRBV29-1	TGCAGCGCTCACGGACTAGCGGGCTTCGATATGACCTACAATGAGCAGTTCTTC	CSAHGLAGFDMTYNEQFF
TRBJ2-4	NA	17	NA	TRBV16	TGTGCCAGCAGCCAATTGCCCACGGGGGCAGCCAAAAACATTCAGTACTTC	CASSQLPTGAAKNIQYF
TRBJ2-7	NA	13	few	TRBV29-1	TGCAGCGTTGAGACAGGCGATACCTACGAGCAGTACTTC	CSVETGDTYEQYF
TRBJ1-2	NA	12	NA	TRBV29-1	TGCAGCGTTCAGGGCGGTCCCTATGGCTACACCTTC	CSVQGGPYGYTF
TRBJ2-3	NA	15	few	TRBV29-1	TGCAGCGTACATCAGACAGACCCCCGGGGGGATACGCAGTATTTT	CSVHQTDPRGDTQYF
TRBJ2-5	TRBD2	15	few	TRBV7-2	TGTGCCAGCAGCCCATGGACTAGTTCGGGAGAGACCCAGTACTTC	CASSPWTSSGETQYF
TRBJ2-1	NA	20	few	TRBV29-1	TGCAGCGTCCCCCCCCTCCGGGACACCGGAGAGATAACCTCCTACAATGAGCAGTTCTTC	CSVPPLRDTGEITSYNEQFF
TRBJ2-1	NA	12	NA	TRBV19	TGTGCCACCGGGACACCCTACAATGAGCAGTTCTTC	CATGTPYNEQFF
TRBJ2-1	TRBD2	18	NA	TRBV14	TGTGCCAGCAGCTCCGGGACTAGCGGCTCTAGCTCCTACAATGAGCAGTTCTTC	CASSSGTSGSSSYNEQFF
TRBJ1-1	TRBD1	14	NA	TRBV9	TGTGCCAGCAGCGTAGCAGGGGGCGCGGCTGAAGCTTTCTTT	CASSVAGGAAEAFF
TRBJ2-7	NA	14	few	TRBV9	TGTGCCAGCAGCCCCCAGGCTGGTTCCTACGAGCAGTACTTC	CASSPQAGSYEQYF
TRBJ2-6	NA	16	few	TRBV4-1	TGCGCCAGCAGCCAAGGTCGCGACTCTGGGGCCAACGTCCTGACTTTC	CASSQGRDSGANVLTF
TRBJ2-2	NA	12	NA	TRBV29-1	TGCAGCGTTGAAGGACGGGGCGGGGAGCTGTTTTTT	CSVEGRGGELFF
TRBJ1-5	NA	15	NA	TRBV2	TGTGCCAGCAGTGAAGGATGGGGAGACAATCAGCCCCAGCATTTT	CASSEGWGDNQPQHF
TRBJ2-7	NA	13	NA	TRBV27	TGTGCCAGCAGTTCGGCCGACGCCGTCGAGCAGTACTTC	CASSSADAVEQYF
TRBJ2-1	NA	13	NA	TRBV6-5	TGTGCCAGCAGTTACGATCCAGCAAATGAGCAGTTCTTC	CASSYDPANEQFF
TRBJ2-5	TRBD1	14	NA	TRBV27	TGTGCCAGCAGTTGGGACAGGGGCGGGGAGACCCAGTACTTC	CASSWDRGGETQYF
TRBJ2-7	NA	13	NA	TRBV4-1	TGCGCCAGCAGCCACGTTAATCCCTACGAGCAGTACTTC	CASSHVNPYEQYF
TRBJ1-1	NA	9	once	TRBV7-9	TGTGCCAGCAGCGAGGGAGCTTTCTTT	CASSEGAFF
TRBJ2-5	NA	13	NA	TRBV29-1	TGCAGCGTCCTGGGGGGTTTTACGGAGACCCAGTACTTC	CSVLGGFTETQYF
TRBJ1-2	TRBD1	16	NA	TRBV29-1	TGCAGCGTTGAAGAGAGGGGCAGGGGGCAGATGGATGGCTACACCTTC	CSVEERGRGQMDGYTF